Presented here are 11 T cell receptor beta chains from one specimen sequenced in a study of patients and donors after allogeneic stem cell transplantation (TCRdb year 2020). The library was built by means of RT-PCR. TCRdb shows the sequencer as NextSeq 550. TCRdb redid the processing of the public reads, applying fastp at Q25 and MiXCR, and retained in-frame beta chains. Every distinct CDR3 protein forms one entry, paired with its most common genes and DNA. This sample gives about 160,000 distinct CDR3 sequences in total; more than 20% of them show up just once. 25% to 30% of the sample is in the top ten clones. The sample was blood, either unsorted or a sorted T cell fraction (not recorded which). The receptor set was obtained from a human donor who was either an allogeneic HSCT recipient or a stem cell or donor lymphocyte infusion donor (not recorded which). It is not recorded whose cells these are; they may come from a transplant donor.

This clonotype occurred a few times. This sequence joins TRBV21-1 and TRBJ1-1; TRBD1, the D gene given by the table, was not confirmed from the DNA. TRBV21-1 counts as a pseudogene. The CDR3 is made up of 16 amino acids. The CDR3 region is CASSKVGGREYDEAFF. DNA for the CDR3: TGTGCCAGCAGCAAAGTCGGGGGCAGGGAATATGATGAAGCTTTCTTT.

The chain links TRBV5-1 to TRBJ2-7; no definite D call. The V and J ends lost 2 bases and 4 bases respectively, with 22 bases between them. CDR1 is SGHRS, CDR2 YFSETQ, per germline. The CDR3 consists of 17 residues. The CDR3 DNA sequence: TGCGCCAGCAGCTTTTCGACTTCCCTAGTTCAGCATTACGAGCAGTACTTC. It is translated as CASSFSTSLVQHYEQYF.

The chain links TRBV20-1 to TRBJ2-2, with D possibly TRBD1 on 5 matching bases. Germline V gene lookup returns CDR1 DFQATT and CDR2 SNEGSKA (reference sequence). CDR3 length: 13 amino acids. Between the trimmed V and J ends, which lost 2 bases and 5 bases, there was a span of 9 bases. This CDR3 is CSARQGGTGELFF. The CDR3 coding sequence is TGCAGTGCTAGACAGGGTGGAACCGGGGAGCTGTTTTTT.

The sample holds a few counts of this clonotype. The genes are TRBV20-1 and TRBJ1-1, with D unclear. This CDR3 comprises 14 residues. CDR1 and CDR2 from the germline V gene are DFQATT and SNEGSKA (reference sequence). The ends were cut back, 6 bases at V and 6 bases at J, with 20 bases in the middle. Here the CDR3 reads CSAHHSHLSAEAFF. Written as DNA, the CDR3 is TGCAGTGCGCATCACAGCCACCTTTCGGCTGAAGCTTTCTTT.

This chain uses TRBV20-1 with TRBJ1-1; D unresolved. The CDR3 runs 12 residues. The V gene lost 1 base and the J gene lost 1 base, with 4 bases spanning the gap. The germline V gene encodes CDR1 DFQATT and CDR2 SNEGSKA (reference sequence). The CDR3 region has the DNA TGCAGTGCTAGAGTGGGGAACACTGAAGCTTTCTTT. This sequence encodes CSARVGNTEAFF.

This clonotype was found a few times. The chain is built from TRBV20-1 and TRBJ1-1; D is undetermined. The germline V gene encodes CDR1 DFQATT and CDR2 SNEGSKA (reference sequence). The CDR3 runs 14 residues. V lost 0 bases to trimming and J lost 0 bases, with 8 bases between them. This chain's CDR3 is CSARETYMNTEAFF. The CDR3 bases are TGCAGTGCTAGAGAGACATACATGAACACTGAAGCTTTCTTT.

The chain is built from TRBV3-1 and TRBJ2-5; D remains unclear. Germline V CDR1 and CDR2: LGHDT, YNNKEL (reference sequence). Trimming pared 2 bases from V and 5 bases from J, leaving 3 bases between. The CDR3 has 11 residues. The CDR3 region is CASSQPETQYF. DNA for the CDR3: TGTGCCAGCAGCCAACCGGAGACCCAGTACTTC.

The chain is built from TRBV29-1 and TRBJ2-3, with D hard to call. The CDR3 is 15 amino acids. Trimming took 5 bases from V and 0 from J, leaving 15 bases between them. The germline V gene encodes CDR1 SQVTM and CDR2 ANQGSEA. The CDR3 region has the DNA TGCAGCGTTACACTGGGGATCGTGAGCACAGATACGCAGTATTTT. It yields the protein CSVTLGIVSTDTQYF.

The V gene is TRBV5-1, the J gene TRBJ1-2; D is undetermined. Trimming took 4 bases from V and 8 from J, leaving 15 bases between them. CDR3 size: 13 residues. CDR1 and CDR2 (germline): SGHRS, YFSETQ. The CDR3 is CASSPEWERGYTF. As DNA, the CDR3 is TGCGCCAGCAGCCCCGAGTGGGAACGAGGCTACACCTTC.

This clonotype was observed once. CDR3 nucleotide sequence: TGTGCCAGCAGCTTAGATCAGGGGGGCAATGAGCAGTTCTTC. Its protein product is CASSLDQGGNEQFF. The rearrangement links TRBV11-2 to TRBJ2-1; TRBD1 might be the D (7 bases). The V gene lost 0 bases and the J gene lost 6 bases, with 9 bases spanning the gap. Germline-derived CDR1 and CDR2 are SGHAT and FQNNGV. There are 14 residues in the CDR3.

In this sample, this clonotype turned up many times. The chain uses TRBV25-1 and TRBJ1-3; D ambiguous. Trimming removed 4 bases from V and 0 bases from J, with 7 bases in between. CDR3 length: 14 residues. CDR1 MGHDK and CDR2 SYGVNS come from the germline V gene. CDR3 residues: CASSGDISGNTIYF. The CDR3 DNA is TGTGCCAGCAGTGGTGACATCTCTGGAAACACCATATATTTT.